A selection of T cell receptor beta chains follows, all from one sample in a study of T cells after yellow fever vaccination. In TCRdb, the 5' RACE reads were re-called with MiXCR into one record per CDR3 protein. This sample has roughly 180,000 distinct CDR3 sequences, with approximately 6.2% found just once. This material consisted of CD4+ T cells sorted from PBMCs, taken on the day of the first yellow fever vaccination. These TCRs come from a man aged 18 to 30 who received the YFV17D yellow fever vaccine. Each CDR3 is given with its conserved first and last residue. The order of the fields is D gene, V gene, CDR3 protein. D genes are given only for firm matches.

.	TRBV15	CATSRDQGTQYF
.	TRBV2	CASSEAPLVAGELFF
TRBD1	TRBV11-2	CASSLPTGGRTQYF
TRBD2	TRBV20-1	CSAGPGGDTQYF
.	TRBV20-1	CSAAQITDTQYF
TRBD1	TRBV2	CASSTRQGPQHF
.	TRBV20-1	CSARAPGLSNTEAFF
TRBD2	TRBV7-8	CASSLSPTSGSTDTQYF
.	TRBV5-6	CASSFRGGVRNQPQHF
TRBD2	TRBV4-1	CASSQVPSGGGTDTQYF
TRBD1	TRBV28	CASSPGDRVKNIQYF
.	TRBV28	CASSLIGGGYSEAFF
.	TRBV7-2	CASSYVRRGAGELFF
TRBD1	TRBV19	CASESVYRGQQPQHF
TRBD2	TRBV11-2	CASSPRGVQETQYF
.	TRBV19	CASSIGVYSNQPQRF
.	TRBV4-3	CASSQADGNYGYTF
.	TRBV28	CASSSGPLPGQYF
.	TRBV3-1	CASSQDGSSPRNEQFF
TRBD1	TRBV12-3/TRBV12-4	CASRDRVAEQFF
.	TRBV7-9	CASREGLSTNEKLFF
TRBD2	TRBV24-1	CACQGAGAGETQYF
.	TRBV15	CATSRGTARTGELFF
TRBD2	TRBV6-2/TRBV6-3	CASSIRLAGHTDTQYF
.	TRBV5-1	CASSTDSSYGYTF
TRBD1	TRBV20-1	CSAAGTGGEAQYF
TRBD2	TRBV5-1	CASSLGAGAQETQYF
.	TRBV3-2	CASTPGRGNSPLHF
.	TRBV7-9	CASSFSDGSGQPQHF
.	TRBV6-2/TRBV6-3	CASSYKVNEQFF
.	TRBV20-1	CSASLDRGLIYNEQFF
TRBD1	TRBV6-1	CASKRQGATDTQYF